The entry below describes one TCR beta chain. The data originate from a study of cytomegalovirus exposure and HLA in healthy donors. The PCR was carried out with 60 Vbeta primers and 13 Jbeta primers. The repertoire was sequenced with immunoSEQ multiplex PCR; TCRdb's copy has only in-frame clones and lacks some. Found here are 150,000 to 200,000 clones, around 75% of them singletons; the top ten hold more than 1.5%. V was cut by 3 bases and J by 1 base, with 10 bases left in between. The CDR3 is 14 amino acids. The germline V gene encodes CDR1 SGHRS and CDR2 YFSETQ. This receptor was obtained from a woman between 45 and 65 years old in good health and CMV-seronegative. Material for sequencing was PBMCs. The chain has TRBV5-1 and TRBJ1-1; no clear D. The CDR3 reads CASSWFGENTEAFF. The CDR3 nucleotides are TGCGCCAGCAGCTGGTTCGGTGAGAACACTGAAGCTTTCTTT.